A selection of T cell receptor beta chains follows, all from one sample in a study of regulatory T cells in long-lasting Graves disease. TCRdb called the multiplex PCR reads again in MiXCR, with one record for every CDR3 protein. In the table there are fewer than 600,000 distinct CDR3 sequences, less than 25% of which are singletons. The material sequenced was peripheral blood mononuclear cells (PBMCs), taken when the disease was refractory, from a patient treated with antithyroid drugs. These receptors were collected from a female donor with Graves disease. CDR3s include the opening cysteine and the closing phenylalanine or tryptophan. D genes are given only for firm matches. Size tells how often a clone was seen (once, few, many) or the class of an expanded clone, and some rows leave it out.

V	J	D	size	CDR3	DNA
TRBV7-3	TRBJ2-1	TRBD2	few	CASSLIAGGVYEQFF	TGTGCCAGCAGCTTAATAGCGGGAGGGGTGTATGAGCAGTTCTTC
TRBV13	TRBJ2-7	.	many	CASGRIRAYEQYF	TGTGCCAGCGGACGGATTCGGGCCTACGAGCAGTACTTC
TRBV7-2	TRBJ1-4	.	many	CASSFRATNEKLFF	TGTGCCAGCAGCTTCCGAGCAACTAATGAAAAACTGTTTTTT
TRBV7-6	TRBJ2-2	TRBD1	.	CASGAYRGEDGELFF	TGTGCCAGCGGCGCCTACAGGGGAGAGGACGGGGAGCTGTTTTTT
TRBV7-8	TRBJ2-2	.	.	CASSPLPTGELFF	TGTGCCAGCAGCCCCCTCCCGACCGGGGAGCTGTTTTTT
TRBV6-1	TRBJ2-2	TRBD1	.	CASSPATGGRKTGELFF	TGTGCCAGCAGTCCGGCGACAGGGGGAAGAAAAACCGGGGAGCTGTTTTTT
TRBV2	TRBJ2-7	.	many	CASRTAAHEQYF	TGTGCCAGCAGAACAGCAGCCCACGAGCAGTACTTC
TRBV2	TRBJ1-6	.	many	CASTARGLNSPLHF	TGTGCCAGCACGGCCCGAGGGCTGAATTCACCCCTCCACTTT
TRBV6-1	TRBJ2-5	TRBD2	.	CASRAGGSSVAQYF	TGTGCCAGCCGAGCGGGAGGGTCCTCGGTGGCCCAGTACTTC
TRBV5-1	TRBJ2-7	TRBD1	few	CASREGTEKRWDYEQYF	TGCGCCAGCAGAGAAGGGACAGAGAAGAGGTGGGACTACGAGCAGTACTTC
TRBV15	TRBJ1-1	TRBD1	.	CATSSLKGRGRSTEAFF	TGTGCCACCAGCAGTCTAAAGGGAAGGGGGCGTTCGACTGAAGCTTTCTTT
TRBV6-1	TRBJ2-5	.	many	CASSGDWQWLETQYF	TGTGCCAGCAGTGGGGACTGGCAGTGGTTGGAGACCCAGTACTTC
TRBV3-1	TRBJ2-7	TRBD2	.	CASSHRRGVEQYF	TGTGCCAGCAGCCATCGGCGGGGGGTCGAGCAGTACTTC
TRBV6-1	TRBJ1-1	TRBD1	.	CASPRQGDTEAFF	TGTGCCAGCCCGCGACAGGGGGACACTGAAGCTTTCTTT
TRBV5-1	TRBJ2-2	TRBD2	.	CASSLALTSGGTTGELFF	TGCGCCAGCAGCTTGGCCCTTACTAGCGGGGGAACCACCGGGGAGCTGTTTTTT
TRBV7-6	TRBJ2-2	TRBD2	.	CASSLGRGGGELFF	TGTGCCAGCAGCCTAGGACGGGGGGGCGGGGAGCTGTTTTTT
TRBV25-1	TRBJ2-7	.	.	CASSEPLWESCEYF	TGTGCCAGCAGTGAACCCCTTTGGGAATCCTGTGAGTACTTC
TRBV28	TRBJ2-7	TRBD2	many	CASSWAGVAYEQYF	TGTGCCAGCAGTTGGGCGGGAGTCGCCTACGAGCAGTACTTC
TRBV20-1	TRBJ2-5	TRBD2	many	CSALRGWSSGSQETQYF	TGCAGTGCTTTACGGGGGTGGTCTAGCGGGAGTCAGGAGACCCAGTACTTC
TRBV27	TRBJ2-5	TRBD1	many	CASSTAAPGTALETQYF	TGTGCCAGCAGCACCGCTGCACCCGGGACAGCTCTGGAGACCCAGTACTTC
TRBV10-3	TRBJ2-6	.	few	CAISQLTGANVLTF	TGTGCCATCAGTCAGTTGACTGGGGCCAACGTCCTGACTTTC
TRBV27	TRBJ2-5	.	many	CASSSERQEVETQYF	TGTGCCAGCAGTTCCGAAAGACAAGAGGTGGAGACCCAGTACTTC
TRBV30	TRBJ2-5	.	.	CAWSGTRGTQYF	TGTGCCTGGAGTGGAACTAGGGGGACCCAGTACTTC
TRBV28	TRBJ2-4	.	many	CASSSLGTKRYF	TGTGCCAGCAGCTCCTTAGGGACAAAGCGGTACTTC
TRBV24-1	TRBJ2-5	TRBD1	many	CATSDAGQGQETQYF	TGTGCCACCAGTGATGCGGGACAGGGGCAAGAGACCCAGTACTTC
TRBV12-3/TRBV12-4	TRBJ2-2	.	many	CASSFGPTGELFF	TGTGCCAGCAGTTTCGGTCCGACCGGGGAGCTGTTTTTT
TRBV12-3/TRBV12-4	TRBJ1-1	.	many	CASSYLSGPQAFF	TGTGCCAGCAGTTACTTGTCGGGACCCCAAGCTTTCTTT
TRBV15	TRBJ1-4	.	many	CATSRDRASANEKLFF	TGTGCCACCAGCAGAGATAGGGCGTCCGCTAATGAAAAACTGTTTTTT
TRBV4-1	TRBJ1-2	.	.	CAGSQVQEGGYTF	TGCGCCGGCAGCCAAGTACAGGAAGGTGGCTACACCTTC
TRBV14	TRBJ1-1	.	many	CASTPGLTEAFF	TGTGCCAGCACGCCGGGTTTGACTGAAGCTTTCTTT
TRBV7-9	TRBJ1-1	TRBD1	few	CASSPGQGGDEAFF	TGTGCCAGCAGCCCCGGACAGGGGGGCGATGAAGCTTTCTTT
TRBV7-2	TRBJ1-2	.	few	CASSSDGGWGVGYTF	TGTGCCAGCAGCTCGGACGGGGGTTGGGGGGTAGGCTACACCTTC
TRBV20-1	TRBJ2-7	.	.	CSARDPRGHYEQYF	TGCAGTGCTAGGGATCCCCGGGGGCATTACGAGCAGTACTTC
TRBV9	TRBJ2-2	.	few	CASSVGQQNTGELFF	TGTGCCAGCAGCGTCGGACAGCAGAACACCGGGGAGCTGTTTTTT
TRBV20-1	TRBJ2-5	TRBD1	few	CSASGTGLETQYF	TGCAGTGCTTCCGGGACAGGGTTAGAGACCCAGTACTTC
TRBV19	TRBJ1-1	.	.	CASSTTWDTEAFF	TGTGCCAGTAGTACGACCTGGGACACTGAAGCTTTCTTT
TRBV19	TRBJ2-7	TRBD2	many	CASSTQAGEWNEQYF	TGTGCCAGTAGTACCCAAGCGGGAGAGTGGAACGAGCAGTACTTC
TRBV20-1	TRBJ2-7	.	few	CSARELAGHSYEQYF	TGCAGTGCTAGAGAACTCGCGGGACACTCCTACGAGCAGTACTTC
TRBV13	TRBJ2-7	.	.	CASSLVEFGGRYEQYF	TGTGCCAGCAGCTTAGTGGAGTTCGGGGGAAGGTACGAGCAGTACTTC
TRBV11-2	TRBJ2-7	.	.	CASSLDLSSSEQYF	TGTGCCAGCAGCTTAGATCTCAGCTCGAGCGAGCAGTACTTC
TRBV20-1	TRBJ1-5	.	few	CSARGVGGFNQPQHF	TGCAGTGCTAGGGGTGTTGGGGGCTTCAATCAGCCCCAGCATTTT
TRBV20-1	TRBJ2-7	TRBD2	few	CSAREVLAGISYEQYF	TGCAGTGCTAGAGAGGTCCTAGCGGGGATCTCCTACGAGCAGTACTTC
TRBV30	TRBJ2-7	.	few	CAWSPQHEQYF	TGTGCCTGGAGTCCACAGCACGAGCAGTACTTC
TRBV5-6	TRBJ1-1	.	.	CASFLGPLDTEAFF	TGTGCCAGCTTCTTGGGCCCGCTCGACACTGAAGCTTTCTTT
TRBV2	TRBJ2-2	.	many	CALGGPKDTGELFF	TGTGCCCTCGGAGGACCGAAGGACACCGGGGAGCTGTTTTTT
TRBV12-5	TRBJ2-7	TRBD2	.	CASGSGLAGGYEQYF	TGTGCTAGTGGTTCAGGACTAGCGGGTGGTTACGAGCAGTACTTC
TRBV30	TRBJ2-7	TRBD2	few	CAWSSAGGPYEQYF	TGTGCCTGGAGTAGTGCGGGGGGTCCCTACGAGCAGTACTTC
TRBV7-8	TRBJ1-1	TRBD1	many	CASSLGRGRSTEAFF	TGTGCCAGCAGCTTAGGAAGGGGGCGGTCTACTGAAGCTTTCTTT
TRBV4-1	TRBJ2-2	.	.	CASSLPGVAGELFF	TGCGCCAGCAGCCTGCCAGGGGTTGCCGGGGAGCTGTTTTTT
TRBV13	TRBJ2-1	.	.	CASKSKPLDYNEQFF	TGTGCCAGCAAGAGTAAGCCCCTCGACTACAATGAGCAGTTCTTC
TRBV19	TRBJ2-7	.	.	CASSIGVSTYGQYF	TGTGCCAGTAGTATAGGCGTCTCAACCTACGGGCAGTACTTC
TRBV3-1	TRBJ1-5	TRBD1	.	CASSQDTTGGQPQHF	TGTGCCAGCAGCCAAGATACCACAGGGGGCCAGCCCCAGCATTTT
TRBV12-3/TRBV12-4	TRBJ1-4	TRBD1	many	CASRSGQGLRLGEKLFF	TGTGCCAGCAGATCGGGACAGGGGTTGAGGTTAGGTGAAAAACTGTTTTTT
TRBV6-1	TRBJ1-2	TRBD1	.	CASRKPGGGGYTF	TGTGCCAGCAGGAAGCCAGGGGGGGGTGGCTACACCTTC
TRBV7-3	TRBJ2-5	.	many	CASSSRTSGETQYF	TGTGCCAGCAGCTCCCGAACTAGTGGCGAGACCCAGTACTTC